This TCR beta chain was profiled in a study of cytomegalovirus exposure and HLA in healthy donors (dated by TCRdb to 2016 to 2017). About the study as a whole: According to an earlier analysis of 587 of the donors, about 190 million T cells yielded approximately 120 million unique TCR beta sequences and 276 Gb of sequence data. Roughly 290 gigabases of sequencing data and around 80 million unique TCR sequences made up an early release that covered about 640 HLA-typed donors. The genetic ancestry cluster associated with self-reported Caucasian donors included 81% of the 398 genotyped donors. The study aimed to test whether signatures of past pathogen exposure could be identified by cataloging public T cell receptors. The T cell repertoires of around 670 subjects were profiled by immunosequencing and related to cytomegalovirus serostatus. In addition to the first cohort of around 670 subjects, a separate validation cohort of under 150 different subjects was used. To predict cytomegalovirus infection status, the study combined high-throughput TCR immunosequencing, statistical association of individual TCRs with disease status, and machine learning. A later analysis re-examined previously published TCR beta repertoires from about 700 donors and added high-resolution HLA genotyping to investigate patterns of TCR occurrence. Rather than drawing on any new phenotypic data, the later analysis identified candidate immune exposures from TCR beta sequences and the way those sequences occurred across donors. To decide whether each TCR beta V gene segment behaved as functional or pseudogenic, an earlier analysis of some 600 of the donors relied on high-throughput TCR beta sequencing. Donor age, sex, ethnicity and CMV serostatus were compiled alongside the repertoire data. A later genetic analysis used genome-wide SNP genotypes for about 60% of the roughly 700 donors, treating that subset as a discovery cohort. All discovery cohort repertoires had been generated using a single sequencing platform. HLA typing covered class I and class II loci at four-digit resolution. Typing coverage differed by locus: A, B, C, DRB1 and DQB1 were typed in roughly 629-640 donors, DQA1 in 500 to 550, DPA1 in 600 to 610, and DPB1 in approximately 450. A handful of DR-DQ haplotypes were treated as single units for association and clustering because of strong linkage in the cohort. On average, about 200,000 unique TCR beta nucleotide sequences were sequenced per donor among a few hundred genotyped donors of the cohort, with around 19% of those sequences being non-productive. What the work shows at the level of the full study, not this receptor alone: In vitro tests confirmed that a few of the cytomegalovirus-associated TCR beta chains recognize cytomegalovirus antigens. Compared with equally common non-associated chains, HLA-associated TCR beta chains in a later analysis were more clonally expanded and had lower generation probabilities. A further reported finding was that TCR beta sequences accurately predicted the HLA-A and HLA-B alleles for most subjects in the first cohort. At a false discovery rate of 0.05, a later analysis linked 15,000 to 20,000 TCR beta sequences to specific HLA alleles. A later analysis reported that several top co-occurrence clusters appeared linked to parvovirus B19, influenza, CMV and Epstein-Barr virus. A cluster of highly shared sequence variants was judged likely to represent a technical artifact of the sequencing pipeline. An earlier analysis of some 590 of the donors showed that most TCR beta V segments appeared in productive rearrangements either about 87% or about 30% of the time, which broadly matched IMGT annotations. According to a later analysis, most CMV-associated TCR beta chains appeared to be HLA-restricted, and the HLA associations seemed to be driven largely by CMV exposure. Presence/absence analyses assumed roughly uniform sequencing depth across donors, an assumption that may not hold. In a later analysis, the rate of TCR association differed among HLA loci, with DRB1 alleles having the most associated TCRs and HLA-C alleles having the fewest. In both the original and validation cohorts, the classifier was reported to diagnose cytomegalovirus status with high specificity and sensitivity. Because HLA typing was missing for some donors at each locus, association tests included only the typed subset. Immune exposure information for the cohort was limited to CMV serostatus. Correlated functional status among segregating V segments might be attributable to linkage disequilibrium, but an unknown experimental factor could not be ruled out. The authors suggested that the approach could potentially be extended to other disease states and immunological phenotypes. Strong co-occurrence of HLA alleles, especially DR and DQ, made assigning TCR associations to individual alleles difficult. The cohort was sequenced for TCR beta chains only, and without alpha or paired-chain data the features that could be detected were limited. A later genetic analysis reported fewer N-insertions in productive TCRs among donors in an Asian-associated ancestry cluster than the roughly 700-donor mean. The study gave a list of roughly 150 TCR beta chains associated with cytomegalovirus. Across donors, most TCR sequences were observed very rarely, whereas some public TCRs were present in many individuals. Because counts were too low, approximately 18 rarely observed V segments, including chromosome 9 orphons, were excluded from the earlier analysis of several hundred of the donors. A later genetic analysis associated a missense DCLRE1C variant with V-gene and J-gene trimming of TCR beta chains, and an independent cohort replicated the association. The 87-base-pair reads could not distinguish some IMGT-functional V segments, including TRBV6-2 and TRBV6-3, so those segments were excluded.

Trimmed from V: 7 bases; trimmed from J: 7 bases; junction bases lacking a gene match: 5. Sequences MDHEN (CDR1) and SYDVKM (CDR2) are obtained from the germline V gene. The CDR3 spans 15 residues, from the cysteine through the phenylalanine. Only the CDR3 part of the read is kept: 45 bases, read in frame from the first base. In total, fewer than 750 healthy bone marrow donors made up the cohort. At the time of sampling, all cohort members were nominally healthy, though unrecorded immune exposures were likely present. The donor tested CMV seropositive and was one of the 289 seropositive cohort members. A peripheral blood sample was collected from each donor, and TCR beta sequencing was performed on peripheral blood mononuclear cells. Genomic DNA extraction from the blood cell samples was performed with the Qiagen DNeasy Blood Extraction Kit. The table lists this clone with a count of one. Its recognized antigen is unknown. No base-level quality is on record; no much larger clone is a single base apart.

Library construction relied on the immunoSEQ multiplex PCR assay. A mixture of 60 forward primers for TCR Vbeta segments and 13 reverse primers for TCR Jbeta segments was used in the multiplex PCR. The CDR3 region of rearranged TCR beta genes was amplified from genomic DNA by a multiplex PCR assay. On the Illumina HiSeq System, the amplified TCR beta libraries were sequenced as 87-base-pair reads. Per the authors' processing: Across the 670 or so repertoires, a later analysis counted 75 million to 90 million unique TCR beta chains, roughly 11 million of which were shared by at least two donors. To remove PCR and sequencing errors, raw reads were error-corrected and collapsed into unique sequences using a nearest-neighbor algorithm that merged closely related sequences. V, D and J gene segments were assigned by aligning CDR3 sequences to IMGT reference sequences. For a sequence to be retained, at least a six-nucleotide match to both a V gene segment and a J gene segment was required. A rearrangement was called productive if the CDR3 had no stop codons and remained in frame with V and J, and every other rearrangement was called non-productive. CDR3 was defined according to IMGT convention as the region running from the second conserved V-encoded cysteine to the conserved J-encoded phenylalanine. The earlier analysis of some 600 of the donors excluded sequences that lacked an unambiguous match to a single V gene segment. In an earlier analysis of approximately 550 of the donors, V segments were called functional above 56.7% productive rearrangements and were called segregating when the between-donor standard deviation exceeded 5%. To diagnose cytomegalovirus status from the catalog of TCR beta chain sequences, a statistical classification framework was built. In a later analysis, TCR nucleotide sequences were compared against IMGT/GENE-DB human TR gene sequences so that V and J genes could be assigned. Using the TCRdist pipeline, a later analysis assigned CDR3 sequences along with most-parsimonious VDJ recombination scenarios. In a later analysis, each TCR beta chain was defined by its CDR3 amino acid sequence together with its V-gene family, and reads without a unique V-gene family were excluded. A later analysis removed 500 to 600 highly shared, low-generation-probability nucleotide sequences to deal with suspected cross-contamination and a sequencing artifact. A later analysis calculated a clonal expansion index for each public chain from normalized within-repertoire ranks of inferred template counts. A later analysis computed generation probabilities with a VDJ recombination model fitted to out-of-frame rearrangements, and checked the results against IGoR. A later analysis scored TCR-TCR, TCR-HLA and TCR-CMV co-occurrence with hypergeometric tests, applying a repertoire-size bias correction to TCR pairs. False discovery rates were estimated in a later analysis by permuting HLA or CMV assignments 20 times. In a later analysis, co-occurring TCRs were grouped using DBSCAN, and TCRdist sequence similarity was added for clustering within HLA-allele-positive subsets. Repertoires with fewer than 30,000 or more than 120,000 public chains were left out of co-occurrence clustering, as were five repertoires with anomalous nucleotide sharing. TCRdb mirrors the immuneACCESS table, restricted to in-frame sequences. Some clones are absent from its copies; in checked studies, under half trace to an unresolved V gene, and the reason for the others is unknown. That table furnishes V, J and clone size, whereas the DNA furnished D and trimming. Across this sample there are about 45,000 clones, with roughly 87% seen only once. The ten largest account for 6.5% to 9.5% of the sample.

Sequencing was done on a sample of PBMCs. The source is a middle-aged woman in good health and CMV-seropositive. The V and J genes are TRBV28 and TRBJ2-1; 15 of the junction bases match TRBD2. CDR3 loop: CASTLGTSGRNEQFF. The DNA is TGTGCCAGCACCCTGGGGACTAGCGGGAGGAATGAGCAGTTCTTC.